What follows describes a single T cell receptor (beta chain). What it binds is unknown. CD8+ and CD4+ T cells from blood underwent TCR beta sequencing. Healthy donors were controls matched for age and sex. These data are taken from a study of CD8 T cells in Susac syndrome. The study, taken as a whole, reports: Acknowledgment was made by the study that its TCR sequencing and HLA analysis involved a relatively small number of individuals.

With 0 bases removed from V and 1 base from J, the gap between germline ends came to 0 bases. The CDR3 contains 13 residues. Germline V gene data show CDR1 as MNHEY and CDR2 as SVGEGT. Random hexamers were used to reverse transcribe the RNA input (about 0.5 to 1 ug). Amplification of TCR beta CDR3 was carried out by immunoSEQ multiplex PCR, which covered 54 Vbeta and 13 Jbeta segments. TCRdb itself ran the immunoSEQ multiplex PCR reads through MiXCR, one entry per CDR3 protein. Of approximately 170,000 distinct CDR3 sequences listed, approximately 90% were seen once; the top ten hold around 0.079%. Sequencing input: CD4+ T cells from PBMCs. The clonotype comes from a human donor in good health. The chain couples TRBV6-2 or TRBV6-3 to TRBJ2-2; D gene unclear. As DNA, the CDR3 is TGTGCCAGCAGTTACTCGAACACCGGGGAGCTGTTTTTT. Amino acids: CASSYSNTGELFF.